Below, 10 T cell receptor beta chains from the same sample are listed, as sequenced in a study of blood T cells in healthy people across ages. A second PCR of about 7 to 11 cycles used a sample-barcoded 5' primer and a J-beta primer mix. TCRdb processed the 5' RACE reads anew with MiXCR; each CDR3 protein has one entry. Of about 780,000 distinct CDR3 sequences listed, about half are singletons. The sample consisted of blood. The receptors stem from a man older than 75 in good health.

As regards this clonotype: A much more abundant neighbour one base away suggests this may be a read error. CDR3 region: CSVVAGSSYNEQFF. CDR3 DNA sequence: TGCAGCGTTGTAGCGGGATCCTCCTACAATGAGCAGTTCTTC. V gene TRBV29-1 combines with J gene TRBJ2-1, with 8 nucleotides matching TRBD2. CDR3 length: 14 residues. From germline, CDR1 is SQVTM and CDR2 ANQGSEA. V was clipped by 4 bases and J by 0 bases; unmatched bases: 2.

Regarding this clonotype: A read error may produce the germline difference seen at one junction end. The chain joins TRBV24-1 to TRBJ2-5, with 10 bases matching TRBD2. In germline, CDR1 is KGHDR, CDR2 SFDVKD. The CDR3 has 18 amino acids. CDR3 DNA: TGTGCCACCAGTGGTTTGCGTGGCCTAGCGGGAGAGGGAGAGACCCAGTACTTC. Residues: CATSGLRGLAGEGETQYF.

The table lists this clonotype with a count of one. The V and J genes are TRBV28 and TRBJ2-1; 7 nucleotides agree with TRBD2. The CDR3 loop spans 12 amino acids. Germline assignment: CDR1 MDHEN and CDR2 SYDVKM. V gave up 11 bases and J gave up 6 bases; unmatched junction bases: 7. This chain's CDR3 is CALGGLLNEQFF. The CDR3 DNA is TGTGCCTTGGGAGGGTTACTCAATGAGCAGTTCTTC.

The chain couples TRBV7-9 to TRBJ1-6; 8 nucleotides align to TRBD1. The junction had 1 base not matched to a gene; V was cut back by 2 bases and J by 10 bases. The CDR3 length is 13 residues. CDR1 and CDR2 (germline): SEHNR, FQNEAQ (reference sequence). CDR3 amino acids: CASSLPGGSPLHF. The DNA for the CDR3 is TGTGCCAGCAGCTTACCAGGGGGCTCACCCCTCCACTTT.

The CDR3 sequence: CASRLIGTGSSETQYF. The CDR3 DNA follows: TGTGCCAGCAGACTCATAGGGACAGGGTCAAGCGAGACCCAGTACTTC. The chain is built from TRBV6-4 and TRBJ2-5; 9 bases map to TRBD1. Germline loops: CDR1 MRHNA, CDR2 SNTAGT. This CDR3 is 16 amino acids long. V trimming: 6 bases; J trimming: 5 bases; junction bases outside the gene matches: 13.

V usage is TRBV7-3 and J usage is TRBJ2-2; no definite D call. The germline CDR1 and CDR2 sequences are SGHTA and FQGTGA. This CDR3 is 14 amino acids long. V was pared by 2 bases and J by 6 bases, with 10 bases between. CDR3 in amino acids: CASSLGHGAGELFF. The CDR3 bases are TGTGCCAGCAGCTTAGGCCATGGTGCCGGGGAGCTGTTTTTT.

This clonotype was counted a few times. The genes are TRBV4-1 and TRBJ2-1; 7 bases are shared with TRBD2. CDR3 length equals 15 residues. CDR1 MGHRA and CDR2 YSYEKL come from the germline V gene. The V segment lost 1 base and the J segment 8 bases; nucleotides outside the gene matches: 8. CDR3 bases: TGCGCCAGCAGCCAAGCGGGGGGTTTGATGGATGAGCAGTTCTTC. This encodes CASSQAGGLMDEQFF.

The chain carries TRBV6-5 and TRBJ2-1; the match to TRBD2 covers 11 bases. This CDR3 region has 16 residues. J was trimmed by 8 bases and V by 4 bases; bases with no gene match: 10. Germline V gene sequence: CDR1 MNHEY, CDR2 SVGAGI. The CDR3 DNA sequence: TGTGCCAGCAGTTCCGGCCGGCCTAGCGGGGGGCATGAGCAGTTCTTC. Translated, it gives CASSSGRPSGGHEQFF.

Only a few counts were recorded for this clonotype. The chain is built from TRBV29-1 and TRBJ2-3; the match to TRBD2 covers 8 bases. The length of the CDR3 is 13 residues. The germline CDR1 and CDR2 sequences are SQVTM and ANQGSEA. V trimming: 6 bases; J trimming: 5 bases; junction bases outside the gene matches: 7. For the CDR3, the DNA is TGCAGCGTGCGGGAGGCCGGAGGAGATACGCAGTATTTT. Encoded protein: CSVREAGGDTQYF.

The gene calls are TRBV29-1 and TRBJ2-7; 10 bases match TRBD2. Near its end, the DNA agrees better with TRBJ2-5, so the J call may be wrong. The CDR3 loop spans 12 amino acids. Germline V CDR1 and CDR2: SQVTM, ANQGSEA. CDR3 sequence: CSVAGGRETQYF. CDR3 DNA: TGCAGCGTAGCGGGGGGGAGAGAGACCCAGTACTTC.